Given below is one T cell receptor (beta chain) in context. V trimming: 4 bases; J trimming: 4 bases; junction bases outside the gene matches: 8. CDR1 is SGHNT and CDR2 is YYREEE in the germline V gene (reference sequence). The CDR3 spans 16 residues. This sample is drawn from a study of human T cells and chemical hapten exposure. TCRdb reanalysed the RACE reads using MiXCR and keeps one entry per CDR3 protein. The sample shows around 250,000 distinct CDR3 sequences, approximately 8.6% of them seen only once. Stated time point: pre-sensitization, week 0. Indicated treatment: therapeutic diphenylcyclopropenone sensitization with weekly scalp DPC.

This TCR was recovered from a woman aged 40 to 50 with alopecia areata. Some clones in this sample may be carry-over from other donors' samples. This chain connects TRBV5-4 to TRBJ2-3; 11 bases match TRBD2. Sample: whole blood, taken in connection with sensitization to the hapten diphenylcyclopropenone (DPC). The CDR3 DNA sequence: TGTGCCAGCAGCCCGGGACTAGCGGATGGTTCAGATACGCAGTATTTT. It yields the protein CASSPGLADGSDTQYF.